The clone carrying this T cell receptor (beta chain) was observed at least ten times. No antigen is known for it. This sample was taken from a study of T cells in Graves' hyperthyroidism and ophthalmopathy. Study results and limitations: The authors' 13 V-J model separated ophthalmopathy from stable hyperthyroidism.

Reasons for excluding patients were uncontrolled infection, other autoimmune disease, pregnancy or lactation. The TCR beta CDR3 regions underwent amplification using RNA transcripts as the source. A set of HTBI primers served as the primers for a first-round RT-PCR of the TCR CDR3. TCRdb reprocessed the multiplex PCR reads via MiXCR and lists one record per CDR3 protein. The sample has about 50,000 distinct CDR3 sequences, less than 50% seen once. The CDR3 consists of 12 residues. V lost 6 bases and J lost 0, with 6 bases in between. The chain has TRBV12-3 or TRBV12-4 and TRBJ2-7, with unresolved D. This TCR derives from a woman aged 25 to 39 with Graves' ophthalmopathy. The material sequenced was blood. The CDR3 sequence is CASSNPSYEQYF. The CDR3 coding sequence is TGTGCCAGCAGCAACCCCTCCTACGAGCAGTACTTC.